The 24 T cell receptor beta chains below come from one sample, sequenced in a study of vaccination effects on CD4 cells after COVID-19. No antigen has been assigned to these receptors. Using viral peptide pools, the ViraFEST assay grew out antigen-specific CD4+ T cells prior to sequencing. Investigators separated out CD4+ T cells once more than nine days of culture had passed. Among the vaccine recipients, none had a prior SARS-CoV-2 infection, and nucleocapsid antibodies were negative. Sequencing was performed with immunoSEQ multiplex PCR; in TCRdb, only in-frame clones are kept and a portion is missing. The profile covers under 75,000 clones, with 80% appearing a single time and 12% taken by the ten largest. This material consisted of CD4+ T cells from PBMCs cultured with SARS-CoV-2 spike peptides, taken before COVID-19 vaccination. These receptors came from a human donor who received a COVID-19 vaccine.

CDR3 sequence: CASSVGTGYEQYV. The CDR3 nucleotides read TGTGCCAGCAGCGTTGGGACCGGATACGAGCAGTACGTC. The chain carries TRBV7-2 and TRBJ2-7; D possibly uses TRBD1 or TRBD2 (5 bases each). CDR1 SGHTA and CDR2 FQGNSA come from the germline V gene. The CDR3 covers 13 residues. Trimming stripped 5 bases from V and 4 bases from J, with 12 bases between.

This clone has just one count. The chain combines TRBV12-3 or TRBV12-4 with TRBJ2-3; D uncertain. CDR3 size: 11 residues. Trimming removed 3 bases from V and 8 bases from J, with 6 bases in between. The CDR3 region has the DNA TGTGCCAGCAGTTTTAAGGCTACGCAGTATTTT. Protein product: CASSFKATQYF.

In the case of this clone: A read error may account for a junction end that differs from germline. J is TRBJ2-6 and V is TRBV6-1; 7 bases map to TRBD1. This CDR3 region has 15 residues. Germline V gene lookup returns CDR1 MNHNS and CDR2 SASEGT. The CDR3 sequence: CASREGGTGANVLTF. For the CDR3, the DNA is TGTGCCAGCAGGGAAGGGGGCACTGGGGCCAACGTCCTGACTTTC.

J is TRBJ2-3 and V is TRBV7-2; 11 bases align to TRBD1. Germline V gene data show CDR1 as SGHTA and CDR2 as FQGNSA. CDR3 length: 14 amino acids. V dropped 5 bases and J dropped 4; count of bases not matched to a gene: 2. The CDR3 reads CASSRDRGADTQYF. As DNA, the CDR3 is TGTGCCAGCAGCCGGGACAGGGGGGCAGATACGCAGTATTTT.

The chain employs TRBV2 and TRBJ1-2; D unclear. CDR1 and CDR2 from the germline V gene are SNHLY and FYNNEI. V was pared by 3 bases and J by 7 bases, with 24 bases between. This CDR3 is built from 17 residues. CDR3 nucleotides: TGTGCCAGCAGTGATCTTCCGAAAACCGGCAATGTACGTGGCTACACCTTC. Its translation is CASSDLPKTGNVRGYTF.

This clone was recorded a few times. This chain uses TRBV4-1 with TRBJ1-6; D perhaps matches TRBD1 (5 bases). The CDR3 contains 15 residues. Deletions cut 4 bases from V and 5 bases from J, with 12 bases between. Per germline, CDR1 MGHRA and CDR2 YSYEKL. CDR3 DNA sequence: TGCGCCAGCAGCCCGAGGGGAGATAATAATTCACCCCTCCACTTT. It encodes CASSPRGDNNSPLHF.

For this clone: A junction end diverges from the germline sequence, so it may reflect a read error. The V and J genes are TRBV27 and TRBJ2-5; maybe TRBD2 (6 bases). The CDR3 spans 14 residues. Germline V gene data show CDR1 as MNHEY and CDR2 as SMNVEV (reference sequence). As DNA, the CDR3 is TGTGCCAGCATGGACTACGGGAAGCAAGGGACCCAGTACTTC. It specifies CASMDYGKQGTQYF.

The chain employs TRBV5-1 and TRBJ1-1, with 7 bases aligning to TRBD1. This CDR3 contains 16 residues. V lost 0 bases, J lost 2 bases, and 7 bases stayed unmatched. Germline V lookup: CDR1 SGHRS, CDR2 YFSETQ. CDR3 loop: CASSLAGQVPNTEAFF. CDR3 nucleotide sequence: TGCGCCAGCAGCTTGGCCGGACAGGTTCCAAACACTGAAGCTTTCTTT.

The rearrangement uses TRBV12-3 or TRBV12-4 and TRBJ2-5; D perhaps matches TRBD2 (6 bases). The CDR3 runs 13 residues. V lost 7 bases, J lost 1 base, and 10 bases lay in between. In DNA, the CDR3 is TGTGCCAGCACCTTGACTAGCCAAGAGACCCAGTACTTC. Protein sequence: CASTLTSQETQYF.

The chain employs TRBV5-4 and TRBJ2-3, with D unclear. The length of the CDR3 is 14 residues. Trimming left V 4 bases short and J 1 base short, with 10 bases between. CDR1 SGHNT and CDR2 YYREEE come from the germline V gene (reference sequence). The CDR3 spells CASSASKGTDTQYF. CDR3 DNA: TGTGCCAGCAGCGCGTCTAAAGGCACAGATACGCAGTATTTT.

The rearrangement joins TRBV5-1 to TRBJ2-5; tentatively, D is TRBD1 (5 bases). The CDR3 has 14 amino acids. Trimming pared 4 bases from V and 2 bases from J, leaving 12 bases between. CDR1 and CDR2 from the germline V gene are SGHRS and YFSETQ. The CDR3, as DNA: TGCGCCAGCAGCCTCGACAGCCGTCAAGAGACCCAGTACTTC. This translates into CASSLDSRQETQYF.

The gene calls are TRBV21-1 and TRBJ1-6; whether TRBD1, the table's D call, matches the DNA was not checked. TRBV21-1 is a documented pseudogene. The CDR3 is 16 amino acids. The CDR3 protein is CASSRCGRSIFLPLHF. CDR3 bases: TGTGCCAGCAGCCGGTGTGGCAGGTCCATCTTTCTGCCCCTCCACTTT.

This clone was detected a few times. The V and J genes are TRBV4-1 and TRBJ1-4; perhaps TRBD1 as D (5 bases). The CDR3 sequence is 13 residues long. Trimming shortened V by 1 base and J by 6 bases, and 6 bases separated the two germline ends. The V gene's germline CDR1 is MGHRA and CDR2 YSYEKL. For the CDR3, the DNA is TGCGCCAGCAGCCAAGGGGGCGATGAAAAACTGTTTTTT. Protein product: CASSQGGDEKLFF.

This sequence joins TRBV6-5 and TRBJ1-5, with D perhaps TRBD1 (5 bases). The CDR3 extends over 15 amino acids. CDR1 and CDR2 (germline): MNHEY, SVGAGI. The germline V and J ends were trimmed by 0 bases and 1 base, with 7 bases remaining between them. CDR3: CASSYSRQSNQPQHF. CDR3 DNA: TGTGCCAGCAGTTACTCGAGACAGAGCAATCAGCCCCAGCATTTT.

The CDR3 sequence is CAWSWGTGKNQPQHF. CDR3 nucleotides: TGTGCCTGGAGTTGGGGGACAGGTAAAAATCAGCCCCAGCATTTT. The chain is built from TRBV30 and TRBJ1-5; TRBD1 agrees at 8 bases. J lost 4 bases, V lost 2 bases, and 7 bases had no gene match. The CDR3 is 15 amino acids. CDR1 and CDR2 (germline): GTSNPN, SVGIG (reference sequence).

The V call is TRBV19, the J call TRBJ1-2; possible D gene TRBD1, 5 bases. Germline assignment: CDR1 LNHDA and CDR2 SQIVND (reference sequence). This CDR3 contains 14 residues. Trimming took 4 bases from V and 3 from J, leaving 12 bases between them. The CDR3 DNA reads TGTGCCAGTAGTACCACTCAGGGTTACTATGGCTACACCTTC. Its translation is CASSTTQGYYGYTF.

This chain uses TRBV30 with TRBJ1-4; weak D call: TRBD1 (6 bases). V dropped 4 bases and J dropped 5 bases, with 14 bases sitting between them. The CDR3 is 14 amino acids. The V gene's germline CDR1 is GTSNPN and CDR2 SVGIG (reference sequence). In nucleotides, the CDR3 is TGTGCCTGGACGAGGGCAGGGGCAAATGAAAAACTGTTTTTT. Its translation: CAWTRAGANEKLFF.

The rearrangement joins TRBV14 to TRBJ2-7; D may be TRBD2 (6 bases). This CDR3 spans 15 amino acids. The germline gives CDR1 SGHDN, CDR2 FVKESK. V lost 1 base, J lost 1 base, and 11 bases lay in between. The CDR3 nucleotides read TGTGCCAGCAGCCAAGGGCTGGGGGGTTCCTACGAGCAGTACGTC. Translation: CASSQGLGGSYEQYV.

The V and J genes are TRBV6-4 and TRBJ1-2; no clear D. This CDR3 comprises 16 residues. Germline V gives CDR1 MRHNA, CDR2 SNTAGT. V dropped 0 bases and J dropped 2 bases, with 13 bases sitting between them. CDR3: CASSDSNFGENYGYTF. The CDR3 coding sequence is TGTGCCAGCAGTGACTCGAATTTTGGGGAGAACTATGGCTACACCTTC.

V and J are TRBV7-6 and TRBJ1-3; maybe TRBD1 (5 bases). Germline lookup yields CDR1 SGHVS and CDR2 FNYEAQ. Trimming took 3 bases from V and 2 from J, leaving 17 bases between them. CDR3 length: 17 residues. CDR3 loop: CASSLGTAAPTGNTIYF. The CDR3 DNA is TGTGCCAGCAGCTTGGGGACGGCAGCCCCTACTGGAAACACCATATATTTT.

The gene calls are TRBV5-1 and TRBJ2-3, with 12 bases fitting TRBD2. After removal of 0 bases from V and 9 bases from J, the junction contained 8 bases not matched to a gene. This CDR3 has 16 amino acids. CDR1 is SGHRS, CDR2 YFSETQ, per germline. DNA of the CDR3: TGCGCCAGCAGCTTGGACCCTAGCGGGGGGGCCCGGACGCAGTATTTT. It yields the protein CASSLDPSGGARTQYF.

The V and J genes are TRBV6-5 and TRBJ2-1, with D possibly TRBD2 on 5 matching bases. This CDR3 is 11 amino acids long. Trimming took 7 bases from V and 13 from J, leaving 14 bases between them. Per germline, CDR1 MNHEY and CDR2 SVGAGI. This CDR3 is CASTAVARQFF. In DNA form, the CDR3 reads TGTGCCAGCACAGCAGTAGCGCGTCAGTTCTTC.

The rearrangement uses TRBV25-1 and TRBJ2-5, with D possibly being TRBD1 (7 bases). Germline CDR1 is MGHDK and CDR2 is SYGVNS. The ends were cut back, 1 base at V and 5 bases at J, with 11 bases in the middle. The CDR3 has 14 residues. Here the CDR3 reads CASSESGGRETQYF. For the CDR3, the DNA is TGTGCCAGCAGTGAATCAGGGGGGCGGGAGACCCAGTACTTC.

The J gene is TRBJ2-6, the V gene TRBV20-1, with D unclear. The germline V gene has CDR1 DFQATT and CDR2 SNEGSKA (reference sequence). The CDR3 spans 17 residues. V was trimmed by 3 bases and J by 0 bases, leaving 15 bases between them. The CDR3 DNA reads TGCAGTGCTAGTGAGGTCACACGTCGCTCTGGGGCCAACGTCCTGACTTTC. This gives the protein CSASEVTRRSGANVLTF.